The next 11 T cell receptor beta chains were all read from a single sample in a study of T cells in Graves' hyperthyroidism and ophthalmopathy. RNA transcripts yielded amplified TCR beta CDR3 regions. The TCR CDR3 first-round RT-PCR relied on the HTBI primer set. MiXCR was run by TCRdb on the multiplex PCR reads, yielding one entry per CDR3 protein. The repertoire holds 730,000 or so distinct CDR3 sequences, with around a sixth as singletons. The sample was blood. Receptors were obtained from a woman in her fifties or sixties with Graves' hyperthyroidism that later progressed to Graves' ophthalmopathy.

The V and J genes are TRBV10-2 and TRBJ2-7; D is unclear. The CDR3 has 14 amino acids. Per the germline V gene, CDR1 is WSHSY and CDR2 is SAAADI. Trimming left V 4 bases short and J 3 bases short, with 13 bases between. CDR3 nucleotides: TGCGCCAGCAGTGGGGTGAACAGAGACTACGAGCAGTACTTC. Encoded protein: CASSGVNRDYEQYF.

With respect to this clonotype: Mismatch with germline at one junction end may stem from a read error. The chain has TRBV18 and TRBJ2-1; D is uncertain. This CDR3 region has 17 residues. CDR1 KGHSH and CDR2 LQKENI come from the germline V gene. The CDR3: CASSPPNRGASSVEQFF. CDR3 bases: TGTGCCAGCTCGCCACCCAACCGAGGAGCCTCGAGCGTTGAGCAGTTCTTC.

This clonotype was counted a few times. This chain connects TRBV6-1 to TRBJ1-5; a weak D match, TRBD1 (5 bases). CDR3 length: 12 residues. The V and J ends lost 5 bases and 10 bases respectively, with 12 bases between them. Germline V gene sequence: CDR1 MNHNS, CDR2 SASEGT. DNA for the CDR3: TGTGCCAGCAGTCACCGGGGGGAACCCCAGCATTTT. Translating gives CASSHRGEPQHF.

This clonotype was found a few times. This chain uses TRBV24-1 with TRBJ1-5, with D perhaps TRBD1 (5 bases). This CDR3 contains 14 residues. CDR1 is KGHDR and CDR2 is SFDVKD in the germline V gene. The ends were cut back, 7 bases at V and 4 bases at J, with 13 bases in the middle. In DNA, the CDR3 is TGTGCCACCAGCCCAGGGTCTGGAAATCAGCCCCAGCATTTT. It translates to CATSPGSGNQPQHF.

This clonotype was seen at least ten times. The rearrangement links TRBV18 to TRBJ1-3; possibly TRBD1 for D (6 bases). V gave up 1 base and J gave up 9 bases, with 16 bases separating them. The CDR3 is 15 amino acids. Looked up from germline, CDR1 is KGHSH and CDR2 is LQKENI. This CDR3 reads CASSPQQGPEVTIYF. The CDR3 DNA reads as TGTGCCAGCTCACCACAACAGGGCCCTGAGGTCACCATATATTTT.

In this sample, this clonotype turned up a few times. The chain is built from TRBV18 and TRBJ1-5; 7 nucleotides match TRBD1. Unmatched junction bases numbered 7, after V lost 6 bases and J lost 2 bases. The CDR3 runs to 15 residues. CDR1 is KGHSH and CDR2 is LQKENI in the germline V gene. CDR3 in amino acids: CASSIQGTGNQPQHF. CDR3 bases: TGTGCCAGCTCGATACAGGGGACTGGCAATCAGCCCCAGCATTTT.

This sequence joins TRBV7-9 and TRBJ2-7; D perhaps matches TRBD1 (5 bases). There are 14 residues in the CDR3. CDR1 SEHNR and CDR2 FQNEAQ come from the germline V gene (reference sequence). Trimming left V 5 bases short and J 0 bases short, with 11 bases between. For the CDR3, the DNA is TGTGCCAGCAGCCCTCGACAGAGCTCCTACGAGCAGTACTTC. Translated, it gives CASSPRQSSYEQYF.

This clonotype was counted only a few times. The chain is built from TRBV7-2 and TRBJ1-6; D is uncertain. The V end lost 2 bases, the J end lost 9 bases, and 11 bases lay between the germline ends. Germline V lookup: CDR1 SGHTA, CDR2 FQGNSA. This CDR3 comprises 14 residues. CDR3 residues: CASSLSAVGSPLHF. The CDR3 nucleotides read TGTGCCAGCAGCTTATCGGCCGTAGGTTCACCCCTCCACTTT.

This clonotype was counted many times. This chain uses TRBV11-2 with TRBJ2-1, with D possibly matching TRBD1 (6 bases). V was clipped by 5 bases and J by 3 bases, with 11 bases between them. The CDR3 has 14 amino acids. Germline-derived CDR1 and CDR2 are SGHAT and FQNNGV. CDR3: CASSLGQIYNEQFF. CDR3 sequence (DNA): TGTGCCAGCAGCCTAGGACAGATCTACAATGAGCAGTTCTTC.

The chain carries TRBV10-3 and TRBJ1-1, with TRBD1 matching over 7 bases. The CDR3 loop spans 14 amino acids. Per the germline V gene, CDR1 is ENHRY and CDR2 is SYGVKD. Trimming removed 4 bases from V and 6 bases from J; junction bases left unmatched: 8. CDR3 region: CAISATGANSEAFF. The CDR3 bases are TGTGCCATCAGTGCCACAGGGGCGAATTCTGAAGCTTTCTTT.

This clonotype has at least ten counts. The chain employs TRBV7-6 and TRBJ1-1; 7 bases line up with TRBD1. The CDR3 is 15 residues long. CDR1 is SGHVS and CDR2 is FNYEAQ in the germline V gene. V gave up 1 base and J gave up 3 bases; unmatched junction bases: 5. CDR3 in DNA: TGTGCCAGCAGCTTAGACGCCAGGGGGGACACTGAAGCTTTCTTT. Translated, it gives CASSLDARGDTEAFF. The entire variable domain, with the rest obtained from reference TRBV7-6 and TRBJ1-1, is as follows: GAGVSQSPRYKVTKRGQDVALRCDPISGHVSLYWYRQALGQGPEFLTYFNYEAQQDKSGLPNDRFSAERPEGSISTLTIQRTEQRDSAMYRCASSLDARGDTEAFFGQGTRLTVV.